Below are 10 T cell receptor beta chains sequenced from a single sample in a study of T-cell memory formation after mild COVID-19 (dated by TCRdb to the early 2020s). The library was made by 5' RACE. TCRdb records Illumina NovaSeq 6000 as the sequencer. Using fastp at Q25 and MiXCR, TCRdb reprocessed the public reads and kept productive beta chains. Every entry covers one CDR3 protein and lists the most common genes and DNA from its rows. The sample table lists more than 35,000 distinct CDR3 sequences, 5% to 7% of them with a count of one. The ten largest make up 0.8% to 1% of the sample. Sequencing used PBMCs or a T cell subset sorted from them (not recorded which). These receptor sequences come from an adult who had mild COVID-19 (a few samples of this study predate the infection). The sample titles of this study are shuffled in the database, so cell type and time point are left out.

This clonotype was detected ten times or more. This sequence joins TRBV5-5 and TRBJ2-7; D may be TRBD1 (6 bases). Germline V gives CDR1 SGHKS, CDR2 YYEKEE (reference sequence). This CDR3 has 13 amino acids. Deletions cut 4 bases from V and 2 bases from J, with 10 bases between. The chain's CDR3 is CASSPGQPYEQYF. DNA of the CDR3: TGTGCCAGCAGCCCCGGACAGCCCTACGAGCAGTACTTC.

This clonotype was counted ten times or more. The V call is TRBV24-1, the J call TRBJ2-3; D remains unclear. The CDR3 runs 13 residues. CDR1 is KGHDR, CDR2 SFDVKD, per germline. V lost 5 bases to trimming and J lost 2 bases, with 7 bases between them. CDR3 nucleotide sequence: TGTGCCACCAGTGGATTTTTCACAGATACGCAGTATTTT. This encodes CATSGFFTDTQYF.

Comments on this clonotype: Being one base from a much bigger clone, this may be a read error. The CDR3 sequence: CASSEGFQDTQYF. CDR3 bases: TGTGCCAGCAGCGAAGGGTTCCAAGATACGCAGTATTTT. V is TRBV7-9 and J is TRBJ2-3; no reliable D call. Germline CDR1 SEHNR, CDR2 FQNEAQ (reference sequence). V dropped 5 bases and J dropped 5 bases, with 11 bases sitting between them. This CDR3 has 13 residues.

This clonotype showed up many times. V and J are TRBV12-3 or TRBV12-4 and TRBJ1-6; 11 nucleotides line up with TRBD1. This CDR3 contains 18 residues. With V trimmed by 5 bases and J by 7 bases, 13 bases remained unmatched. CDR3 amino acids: CASSLEGLGDRGNSPLHF. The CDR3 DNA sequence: TGTGCCAGCAGTCTCGAAGGGCTCGGGGACAGGGGGAATTCACCCCTCCACTTT.

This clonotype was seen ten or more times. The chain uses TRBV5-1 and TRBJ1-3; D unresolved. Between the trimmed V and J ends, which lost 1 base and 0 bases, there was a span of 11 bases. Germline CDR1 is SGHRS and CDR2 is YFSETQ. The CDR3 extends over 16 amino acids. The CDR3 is CASSLLNSNSGNTIYF. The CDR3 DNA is TGCGCCAGCAGCTTGTTGAACAGTAACTCTGGAAACACCATATATTTT.

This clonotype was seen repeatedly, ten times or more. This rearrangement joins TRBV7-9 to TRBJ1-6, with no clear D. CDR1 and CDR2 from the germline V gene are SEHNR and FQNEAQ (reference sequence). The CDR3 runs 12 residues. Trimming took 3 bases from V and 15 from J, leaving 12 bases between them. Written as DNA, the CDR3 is TGTGCCAGCAGCTTGGGAGGACTCGACCTCCACTTT. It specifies CASSLGGLDLHF.

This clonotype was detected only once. The CDR3 DNA reads TGTGCCAGTAGTATTTCGACAAATACTAACTATGGCTACACCTTC. This codes for CASSISTNTNYGYTF. The chain uses TRBV19 and TRBJ1-2; D ambiguous. The CDR3 runs to 15 residues. Trimming took 3 bases from V and 0 from J, leaving 11 bases between them. The germline CDR1 and CDR2 sequences are LNHDA and SQIVND (reference sequence).

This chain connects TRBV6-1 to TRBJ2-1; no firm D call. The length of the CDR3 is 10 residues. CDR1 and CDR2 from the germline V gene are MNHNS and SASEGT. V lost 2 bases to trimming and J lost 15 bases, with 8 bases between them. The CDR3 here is CASSEFSTFF. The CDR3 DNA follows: TGTGCCAGCAGTGAATTTTCTACGTTCTTC.

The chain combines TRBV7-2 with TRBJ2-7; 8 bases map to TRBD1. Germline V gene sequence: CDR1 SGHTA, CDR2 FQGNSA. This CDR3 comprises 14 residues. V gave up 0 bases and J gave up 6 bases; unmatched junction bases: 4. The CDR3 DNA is TGTGCCAGCAGCTTAGCCCAGGGGGCAAGCGAGCAGTACTTC. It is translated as CASSLAQGASEQYF.

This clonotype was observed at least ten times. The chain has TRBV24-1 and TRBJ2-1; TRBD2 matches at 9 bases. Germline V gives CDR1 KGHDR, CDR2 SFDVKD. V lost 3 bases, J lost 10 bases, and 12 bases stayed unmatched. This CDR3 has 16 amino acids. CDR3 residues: CATSDVGSSGAKEQFF. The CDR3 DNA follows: TGTGCCACCAGTGATGTTGGGTCTAGCGGGGCAAAGGAGCAGTTCTTC.